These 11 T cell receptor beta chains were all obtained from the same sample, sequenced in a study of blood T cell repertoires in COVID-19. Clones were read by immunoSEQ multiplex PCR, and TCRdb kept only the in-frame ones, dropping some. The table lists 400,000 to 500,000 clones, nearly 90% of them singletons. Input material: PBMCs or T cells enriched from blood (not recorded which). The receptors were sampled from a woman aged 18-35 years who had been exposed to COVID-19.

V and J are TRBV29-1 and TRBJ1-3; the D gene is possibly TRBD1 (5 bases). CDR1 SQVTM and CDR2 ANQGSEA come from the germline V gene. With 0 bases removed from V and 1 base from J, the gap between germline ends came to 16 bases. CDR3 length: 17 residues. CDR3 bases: TGCAGCGTTGAAGATCCGTGGGGGGGTGGTTCTGGAAACACCATATATTTT. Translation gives CSVEDPWGGGSGNTIYF. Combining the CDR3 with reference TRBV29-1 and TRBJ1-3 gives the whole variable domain SAVISQKPSRDICQRGTSLTIQCQVDSQVTMMFWYRQQPGQSLTLIATANQGSEATYESGFVIDKFPISRPNLTFSTLTVSNMSPEDSSIYLCSVEDPWGGGSGNTIYFGEGSWLTVV.

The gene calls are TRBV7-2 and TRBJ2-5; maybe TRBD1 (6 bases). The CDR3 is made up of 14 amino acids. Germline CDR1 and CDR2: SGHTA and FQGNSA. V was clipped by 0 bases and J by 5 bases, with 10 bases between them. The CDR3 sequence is CASSLAGAYETQYF. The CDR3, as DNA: TGTGCCAGCAGCTTAGCGGGGGCGTATGAGACCCAGTACTTC.

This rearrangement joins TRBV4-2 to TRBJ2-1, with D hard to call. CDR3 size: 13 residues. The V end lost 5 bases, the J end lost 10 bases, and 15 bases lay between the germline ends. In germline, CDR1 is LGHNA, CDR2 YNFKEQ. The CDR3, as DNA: TGTGCCAGCAGCAAGATAGAAGAGCCCGAGCAGTTCTTC. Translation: CASSKIEEPEQFF.

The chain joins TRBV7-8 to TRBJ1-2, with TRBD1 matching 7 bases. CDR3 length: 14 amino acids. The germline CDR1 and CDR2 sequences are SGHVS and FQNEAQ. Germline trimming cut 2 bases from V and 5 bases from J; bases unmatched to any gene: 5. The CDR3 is CASSLQAQGYGYTF. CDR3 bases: TGTGCCAGCAGCTTACAGGCACAGGGGTATGGCTACACCTTC.

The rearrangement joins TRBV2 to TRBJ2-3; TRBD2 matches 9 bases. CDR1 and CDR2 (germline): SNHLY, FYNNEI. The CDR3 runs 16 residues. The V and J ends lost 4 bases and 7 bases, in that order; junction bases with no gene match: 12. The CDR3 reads CASSGNGLAGKHTQYF. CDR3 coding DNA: TGTGCCAGCAGTGGCAATGGGCTAGCGGGGAAACATACGCAGTATTTT.

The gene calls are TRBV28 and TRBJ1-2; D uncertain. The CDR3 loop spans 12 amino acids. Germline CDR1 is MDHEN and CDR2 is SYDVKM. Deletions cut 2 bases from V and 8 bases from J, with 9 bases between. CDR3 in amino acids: CASSLPEAGYTF. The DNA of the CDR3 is TGTGCCAGCAGTTTACCCGAGGCGGGCTACACCTTC.

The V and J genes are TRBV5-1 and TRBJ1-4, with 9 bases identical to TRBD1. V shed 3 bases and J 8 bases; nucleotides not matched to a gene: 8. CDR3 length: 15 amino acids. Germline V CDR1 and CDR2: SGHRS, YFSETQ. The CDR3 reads CASSSKGTGTEKLFF. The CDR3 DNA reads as TGCGCCAGCAGCTCAAAGGGGACAGGGACGGAAAAACTGTTTTTT.

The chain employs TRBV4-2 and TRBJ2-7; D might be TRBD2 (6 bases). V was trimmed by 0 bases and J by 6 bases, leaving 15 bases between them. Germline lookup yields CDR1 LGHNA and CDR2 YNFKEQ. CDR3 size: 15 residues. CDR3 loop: CASSQDGGIGLEQYF. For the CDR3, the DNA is TGTGCCAGCAGCCAAGATGGCGGGATAGGGCTCGAGCAGTACTTC.

The CDR3 loop is CASSLGGTGDQPQHF. CDR3 in DNA: TGTGCCAGCAGCTTGGGTGGGACAGGGGATCAGCCCCAGCATTTT. The chain links TRBV5-6 to TRBJ1-5; 10 bases align to TRBD1. This CDR3 region has 15 residues. Germline CDR1 reads SGHDT; CDR2 reads YYEEEE. V gave up 0 bases and J gave up 5 bases; unmatched junction bases: 2.

The CDR3 reads CASSSPGGSSYEQYF. The CDR3 coding sequence is TGTGCCAGCAGTTCCCCGGGAGGGTCCAGCTACGAGCAGTACTTC. This chain connects TRBV13 to TRBJ2-7; 8 bases are a match to TRBD2. The germline V gene has CDR1 PRHDT and CDR2 FYEKMQ (reference sequence). Losses at the gene ends were 6 bases for V and 3 bases for J; bases not matched to a gene: 10. The CDR3 sequence is 15 residues long.

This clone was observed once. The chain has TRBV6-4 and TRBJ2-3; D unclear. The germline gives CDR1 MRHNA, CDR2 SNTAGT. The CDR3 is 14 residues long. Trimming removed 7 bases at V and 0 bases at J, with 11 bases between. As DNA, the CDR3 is TGTGCCAGCAAGCCAGGCCCTAGCACAGATACGCAGTATTTT. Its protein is CASKPGPSTDTQYF.